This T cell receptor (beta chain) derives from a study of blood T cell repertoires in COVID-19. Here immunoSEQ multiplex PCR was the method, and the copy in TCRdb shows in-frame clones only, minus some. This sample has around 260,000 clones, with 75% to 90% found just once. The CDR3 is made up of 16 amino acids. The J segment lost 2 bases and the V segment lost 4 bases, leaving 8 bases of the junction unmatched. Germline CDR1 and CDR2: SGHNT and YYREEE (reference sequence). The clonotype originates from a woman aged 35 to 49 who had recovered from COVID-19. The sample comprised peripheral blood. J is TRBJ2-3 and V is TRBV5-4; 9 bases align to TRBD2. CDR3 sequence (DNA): TGTGCCAGCAGCGTGCTAGCGGGGCCCATCACAGATACGCAGTATTTT. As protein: CASSVLAGPITDTQYF.